This T cell receptor (beta chain) was sequenced in a study of blood T cell repertoires in COVID-19. Across the study: Sites across the United States, Italy and Spain contributed samples from acute and convalescent COVID-19. T cells, B-cell-depleted T cells, or PBMCs provided the cDNA or gDNA that served as material.

Trimming took off 7 bases at V and 8 bases at J, with 12 bases between the two ends. Germline loops: CDR1 WSHSY, CDR2 SAAADI. This CDR3 region has 13 residues. Original data processing: Nucleated cell number was recorded as an estimate derived from reference gene primer amplification. Only in-frame clones appear in the TCRdb table, and some are missing; sequencing was by immunoSEQ multiplex PCR. V and J calls and clone size are as listed in that table; D and trimming were resolved from the DNA. Of about 140,000 clones listed, approximately 85% are singletons. This sequence originates from a middle-aged man with acute or convalescent COVID-19. The chain employs TRBV10-2 and TRBJ1-6; D not certain. The sequencing sample was made of peripheral blood. The CDR3 nucleotides read TGCGCCAGCATCGGGGTTAGGGATTCACCCCTCCACTTT. Translation gives CASIGVRDSPLHF.